These T cell receptor beta chains were read from a single sample in a study of T cell responses to AZD1222 COVID-19 vaccine. Clones were sequenced by immunoSEQ multiplex PCR, and TCRdb holds only the in-frame ones, with some missing. The data hold some 150,000 clones, with around 83% observed a single time. The sequences come from peripheral blood, collected 28 days after the second AZD1222 dose. The receptors originated from an adult who received the AZD1222 COVID-19 vaccine. CDR3s include the opening cysteine and the closing phenylalanine or tryptophan. D genes are given only for firm matches. A row's size may be missing; if present it is once, few, many or a size class.

D,size,J,V,DNA,CDR3
TRBD1,-,TRBJ2-7,TRBV11-2,TGTGCCAGCAGCCCCTCGGGACAGGTATCCTACGAGCAGTACTTC,CASSPSGQVSYEQYF
-,-,TRBJ2-1,TRBV20-1,TGCAGTGCTAGTAGGTACCTCGGCGGGGAGCAGTTCTTC,CSASRYLGGEQFF
-,-,TRBJ1-3,TRBV19,TGTGCCAGCAGGAGACCAGGGGTAGCCGGAAACACCATATATTTT,CASRRPGVAGNTIYF
-,few,TRBJ2-1,TRBV7-2,TGTGCCAGCAGCTTAGAGGCTAGCTCCTACAATGAGCAGTTCTTC,CASSLEASSYNEQFF
-,-,TRBJ2-1,TRBV7-2,TGTGCCAGCAGCCTCGTATGGGGGGAGCAGTTCTTC,CASSLVWGEQFF
TRBD2,once,TRBJ2-7,TRBV6-5,TGTGCCAGTTCGGGACTAGCGGACGTTTACGAGCAGTACTTC,CASSGLADVYEQYF
TRBD1,-,TRBJ2-5,TRBV28,TGTGCCAGCAGCACCGGGACAGCATCAAGGGGGACCCAGTACTTC,CASSTGTASRGTQYF
TRBD2,once,TRBJ2-3,TRBV6-5,TGTGCCAGCAGTTCCACTAGCGGCGGGTATTATACGCAGTATTTT,CASSSTSGGYYTQYF
-,-,TRBJ2-7,TRBV12-3/TRBV12-4,TGTGCCAGCAGTTTAGCGGGGGCCTACGAGCAGTACTTC,CASSLAGAYEQYF
-,-,TRBJ1-2,TRBV12-2,TGTGCAAGTCGCAGACCCGGGGGGGCTGGCTACACCTTC,CASRRPGGAGYTF
TRBD1,-,TRBJ1-1,TRBV12-5,TGTGCTAGTGGTTTCTTGACAGGGGCGAACACTGAAGCTTTCTTT,CASGFLTGANTEAFF
TRBD2,-,TRBJ2-1,TRBV5-1,TGCGCCAGCAGCTTGGGGACTAGCGGGGTCGAGCAGTTCTTC,CASSLGTSGVEQFF
-,-,TRBJ1-2,TRBV30,TGTGCCTGGAGCAGGACCCTTTGGAAAGACTATGGCTACACCTTC,CAWSRTLWKDYGYTF
-,-,TRBJ2-7,TRBV7-6,TGTGCCAGCAGCTTAGTGACCAGGGGAGGTGGCGAGCAGTACTTC,CASSLVTRGGGEQYF
-,-,TRBJ2-7,TRBV19,TGTGCCAGTAGTCCCGGGACTGCTGTTTACGAGCAGTACTTC,CASSPGTAVYEQYF
-,-,TRBJ2-3,TRBV7-6,TGTGCCAGCAGCTCCTCAGATACGCAGTATTTT,CASSSSDTQYF
TRBD2,-,TRBJ2-1,TRBV30,TGTGCCTGGACCAGAGGGCTAGCGGGAGGAGACGAGCAGTTCTTC,CAWTRGLAGGDEQFF
-,-,TRBJ1-4,TRBV19,TGTGCCAGTAGTATGGGCGGTGAAAAACTGTTTTTT,CASSMGGEKLFF
-,-,TRBJ1-4,TRBV29-1,TGCAGCGCTTGGGGAGGGGATGAAAAACTGTTTTTT,CSAWGGDEKLFF
-,-,TRBJ1-1,TRBV14,TGTGCCAGCAGGTACGGGAACACTGAAGCTTTCTTT,CASRYGNTEAFF
-,few,TRBJ2-7,TRBV25-1,TGTGCCAGCAGTGACGCGAGTAGGGGCACCCACGAGCAGTACTTC,CASSDASRGTHEQYF
TRBD2,-,TRBJ2-1,TRBV5-1,TGCGCCAGCAGCCGTAGGACTAGCGGGATCGATGAGCAGTTCTTC,CASSRRTSGIDEQFF
-,-,TRBJ2-5,TRBV7-9,TGTGCCAGCAGCTTAGAAGCAACAGAGACCCAGTACTTC,CASSLEATETQYF
-,-,TRBJ1-2,TRBV12-3/TRBV12-4,TGTGCCAGCGGAGGGGGGGCCCTTCCTGGCTACACCTTC,CASGGGALPGYTF
-,-,TRBJ2-1,TRBV18,TGTGCCAGCTCACTCCACGGTACAGGCGATGAGCAGTTCTTC,CASSLHGTGDEQFF
TRBD1,-,TRBJ2-3,TRBV10-3,TGTGCCGTGGGGGGACAGGCCACAGCAGATACGCAGTATTTT,CAVGGQATADTQYF
-,-,TRBJ1-4,TRBV5-1,TGCGCCAGCAGCTTGGGGGGGCGATCTGAAAAACTGTTTTTT,CASSLGGRSEKLFF
-,once,TRBJ2-3,TRBV7-2,TGTGCCAGCAGCTTAGGAGGGGGTCCAGATACGCAGTATTTT,CASSLGGGPDTQYF
-,-,TRBJ2-7,TRBV2,TGTGCCAGCAGTGCTGGGGAGACAAAATCCTACGAGCAGTACTTC,CASSAGETKSYEQYF
TRBD1,-,TRBJ1-3,TRBV4-1,TGCGCCAGCAGCCACCCCTCCCGGACAGGACAAGGTTGGGGCTCTGGAAACACCATATATTTT,CASSHPSRTGQGWGSGNTIYF
-,-,TRBJ2-5,TRBV7-8,TGTGCCAGCAGACCCCCCGGGGAGACCCAGTACTTC,CASRPPGETQYF
-,-,TRBJ2-3,TRBV5-1,TGCGCCAGCTCCACCCACCGGGGAGATACGCAGTATTTT,CASSTHRGDTQYF
-,-,TRBJ1-5,TRBV6-5,TGTGCCAGCACCCATCCAGGGAATAGCAATCAGCCCCAGCATTTT,CASTHPGNSNQPQHF
-,-,TRBJ2-7,TRBV7-8,TGTGCCAGCAGCTTAGCGCCCGGACTAGAGCAGTACTTC,CASSLAPGLEQYF
TRBD2,-,TRBJ2-7,TRBV30,TGTGCCTGGAAAGGCTGGGGACTAGCGGGAAGTGGGCAGTACTTC,CAWKGWGLAGSGQYF
-,-,TRBJ2-7,TRBV3-1/TRBV3-2,TGTGCCAGCAGCCAAGGGTACGAGCAGTACTTC,CASSQGYEQYF
-,-,TRBJ2-7,TRBV19,TGTGCCAGTAGCAATCCGCCTGGCGAGCAGTACTTC,CASSNPPGEQYF
-,-,TRBJ2-1,TRBV28,TGTGCCAGCAGTTTATTCGGGGCAAACAATGAGCAGTTCTTC,CASSLFGANNEQFF
-,-,TRBJ1-3,TRBV11-2,TGTGCCAGCAGCTTAGATAGATTCGAGGATTACTGGCGAGGAAACACCATATATTTT,CASSLDRFEDYWRGNTIYF
-,-,TRBJ1-4,TRBV18,TGTGCCAGCTCACCACCTACGGGTGGAACTAATGAAAAACTGTTTTTT,CASSPPTGGTNEKLFF
-,-,TRBJ2-4,TRBV4-2,TGTGCCAGCAGCCCGGAAGGACTATCCCCAAACAACATTCAGTACTTC,CASSPEGLSPNNIQYF
-,few,TRBJ2-1,TRBV11-3,TGTGCCAGCAGCTTAACAGACTACAATGAGCAGTTCTTC,CASSLTDYNEQFF
-,-,TRBJ1-2,TRBV20-1,TGCAGTGCTGGTAGATTCGGTGGCTACACCTTC,CSAGRFGGYTF
-,-,TRBJ2-7,TRBV13,TGTGCCAGCAGCCAAACGAGCTCCTACGAGCAGTACTTC,CASSQTSSYEQYF
-,-,TRBJ1-1,TRBV11-2,TGTGCCAGCAGTAGGGACCAGAACACTGAAGCTTTCTTT,CASSRDQNTEAFF
TRBD1,-,TRBJ2-3,TRBV4-1,TGCGCCAGCAGCCAAGACGTAGGGGGCTACACAGATACGCAGTATTTT,CASSQDVGGYTDTQYF
TRBD2,-,TRBJ2-1,TRBV6-2/TRBV6-3,TGTGCCAGCAGTTACTTCCCGGGAGGGGGCAATGAGCAGTTCTTC,CASSYFPGGGNEQFF
-,-,TRBJ1-5,TRBV19,TGTGCCAGTCGGGGGACCGCCATCCAGCCCCAGCATTTT,CASRGTAIQPQHF
-,-,TRBJ1-6,TRBV9,TGTGCCAGCAGCCCCCACTCGGCGAGCTCCTATAATTCACCCCTCCACTTT,CASSPHSASSYNSPLHF